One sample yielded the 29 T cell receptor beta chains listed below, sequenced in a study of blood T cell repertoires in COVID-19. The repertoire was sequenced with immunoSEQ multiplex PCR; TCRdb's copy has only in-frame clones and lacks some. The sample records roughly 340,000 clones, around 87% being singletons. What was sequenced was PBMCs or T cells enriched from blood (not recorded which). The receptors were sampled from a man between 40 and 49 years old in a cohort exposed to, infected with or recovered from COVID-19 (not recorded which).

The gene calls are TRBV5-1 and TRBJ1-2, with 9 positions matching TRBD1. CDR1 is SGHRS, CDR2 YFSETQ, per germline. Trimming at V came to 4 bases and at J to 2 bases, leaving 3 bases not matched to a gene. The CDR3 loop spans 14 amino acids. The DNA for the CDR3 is TGCGCCAGCAGCGATGGACAGGGGAACTATGGCTACACCTTC. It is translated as CASSDGQGNYGYTF.

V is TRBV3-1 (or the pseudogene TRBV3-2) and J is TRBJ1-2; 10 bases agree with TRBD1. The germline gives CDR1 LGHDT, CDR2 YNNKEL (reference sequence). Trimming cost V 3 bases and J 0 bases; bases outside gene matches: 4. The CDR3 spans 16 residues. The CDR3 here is CASSQTGGMANYGYTF. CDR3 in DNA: TGTGCCAGCAGCCAGACAGGGGGCATGGCTAACTATGGCTACACCTTC.

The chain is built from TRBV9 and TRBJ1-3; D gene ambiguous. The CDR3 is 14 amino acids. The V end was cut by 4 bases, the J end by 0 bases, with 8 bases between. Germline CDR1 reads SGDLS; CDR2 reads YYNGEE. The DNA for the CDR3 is TGTGCCAGCAGCTCCCGTAGCTCTGGAAACACCATATATTTT. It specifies CASSSRSSGNTIYF.

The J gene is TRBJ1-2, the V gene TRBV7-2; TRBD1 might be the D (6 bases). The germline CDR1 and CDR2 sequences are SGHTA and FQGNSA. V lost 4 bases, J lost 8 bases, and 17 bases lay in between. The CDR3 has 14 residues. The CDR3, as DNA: TGTGCCAGCAGCTCGGCGGCAGGGGTGGGAGGCTACACCTTC. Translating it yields CASSSAAGVGGYTF.

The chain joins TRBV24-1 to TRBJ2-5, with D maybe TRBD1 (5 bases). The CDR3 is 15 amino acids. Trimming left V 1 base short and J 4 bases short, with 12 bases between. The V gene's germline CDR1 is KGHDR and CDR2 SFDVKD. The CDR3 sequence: CATSDFGQGRETQYF. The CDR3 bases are TGTGCCACCAGTGATTTTGGGCAGGGTCGAGAGACCCAGTACTTC.

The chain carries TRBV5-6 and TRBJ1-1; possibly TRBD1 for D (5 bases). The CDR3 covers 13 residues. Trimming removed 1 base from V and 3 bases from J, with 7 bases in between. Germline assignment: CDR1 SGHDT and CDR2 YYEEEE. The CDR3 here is CASSLRQHTEAFF. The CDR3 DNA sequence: TGTGCCAGCAGCTTGAGACAGCACACTGAAGCTTTCTTT.

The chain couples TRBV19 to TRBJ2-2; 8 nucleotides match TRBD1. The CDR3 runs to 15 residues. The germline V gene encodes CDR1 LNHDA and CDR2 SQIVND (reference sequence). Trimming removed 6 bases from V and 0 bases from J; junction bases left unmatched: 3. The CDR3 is CASRLQGANTGELFF. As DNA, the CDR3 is TGTGCCAGTAGACTACAGGGGGCGAACACCGGGGAGCTGTTTTTT.

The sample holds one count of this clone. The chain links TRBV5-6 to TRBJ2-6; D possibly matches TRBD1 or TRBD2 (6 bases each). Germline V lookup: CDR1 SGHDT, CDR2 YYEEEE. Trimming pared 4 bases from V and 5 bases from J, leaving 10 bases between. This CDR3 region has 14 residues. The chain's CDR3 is CASSLGGWANVLTF. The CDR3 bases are TGTGCCAGCAGCCTGGGGGGCTGGGCCAACGTCCTGACTTTC.

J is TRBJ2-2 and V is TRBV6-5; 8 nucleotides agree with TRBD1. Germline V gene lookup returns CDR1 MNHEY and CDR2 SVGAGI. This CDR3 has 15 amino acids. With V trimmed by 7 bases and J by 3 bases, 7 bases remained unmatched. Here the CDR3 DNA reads TGTGCCAGCACCTCAGGACAGGGAGACACCGGGGAGCTGTTTTTT. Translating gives CASTSGQGDTGELFF.

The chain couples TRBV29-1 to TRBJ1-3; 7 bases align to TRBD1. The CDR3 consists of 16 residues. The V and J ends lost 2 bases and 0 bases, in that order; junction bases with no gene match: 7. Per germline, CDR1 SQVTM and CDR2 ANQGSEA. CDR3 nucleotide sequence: TGCAGCGTTGAAAAACTGGGACAGAACTCTGGAAACACCATATATTTT. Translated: CSVEKLGQNSGNTIYF.

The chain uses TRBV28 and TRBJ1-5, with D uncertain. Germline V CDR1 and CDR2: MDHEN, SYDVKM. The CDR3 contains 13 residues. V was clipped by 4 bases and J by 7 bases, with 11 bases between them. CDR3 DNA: TGTGCCAGCAGTTCGGGGAACGTCCAGCCCCAGCATTTT. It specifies CASSSGNVQPQHF. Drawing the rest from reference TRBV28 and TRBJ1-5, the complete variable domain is DVKVTQSSRYLVKRTGEKVFLECVQDMDHENMFWYRQDPGLGLRLIYFSYDVKMKEKGDIPEGYSVSREKKERFSLILESASTNQTSMYLCASSSGNVQPQHFGDGTRLSIL.

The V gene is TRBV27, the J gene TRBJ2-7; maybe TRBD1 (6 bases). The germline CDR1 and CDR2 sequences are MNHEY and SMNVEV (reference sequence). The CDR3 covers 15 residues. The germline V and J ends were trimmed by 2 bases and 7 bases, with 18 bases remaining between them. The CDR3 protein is CASSLLTRLRGEQYF. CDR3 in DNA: TGTGCCAGCAGTTTACTGACGAGGCTTAGGGGGGAGCAGTACTTC.

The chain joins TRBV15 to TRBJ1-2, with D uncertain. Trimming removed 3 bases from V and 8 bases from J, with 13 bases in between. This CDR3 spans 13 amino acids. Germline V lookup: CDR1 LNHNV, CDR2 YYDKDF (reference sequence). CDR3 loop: CATSSESPAGYTF. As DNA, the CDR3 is TGTGCCACCAGCAGCGAAAGTCCCGCGGGCTACACCTTC.

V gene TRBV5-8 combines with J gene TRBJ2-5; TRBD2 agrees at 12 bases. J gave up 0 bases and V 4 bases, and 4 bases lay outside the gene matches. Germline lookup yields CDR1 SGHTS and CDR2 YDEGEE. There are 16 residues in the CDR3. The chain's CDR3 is CASSPGLAGDQETQYF. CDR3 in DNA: TGTGCCAGCAGCCCGGGACTAGCGGGTGACCAAGAGACCCAGTACTTC.

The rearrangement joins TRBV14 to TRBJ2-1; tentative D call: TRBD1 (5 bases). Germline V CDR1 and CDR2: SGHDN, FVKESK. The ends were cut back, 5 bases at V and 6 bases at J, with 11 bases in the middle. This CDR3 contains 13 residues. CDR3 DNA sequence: TGTGCCAGCAGCTACTTTAGGGGCAATGAGCAGTTCTTC. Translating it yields CASSYFRGNEQFF.

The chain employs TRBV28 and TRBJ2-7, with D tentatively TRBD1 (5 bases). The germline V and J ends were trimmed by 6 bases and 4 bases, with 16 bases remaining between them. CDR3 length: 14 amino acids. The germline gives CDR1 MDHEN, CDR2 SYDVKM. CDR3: CASRSGSFGYEQYF. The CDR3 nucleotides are TGTGCCAGCAGGTCAGGGTCCTTCGGGTACGAGCAGTACTTC.

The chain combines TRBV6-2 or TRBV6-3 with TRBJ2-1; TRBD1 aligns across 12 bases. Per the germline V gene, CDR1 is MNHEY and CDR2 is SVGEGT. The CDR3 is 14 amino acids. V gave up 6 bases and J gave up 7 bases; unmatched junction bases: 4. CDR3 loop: CASSLGQGANEQFF. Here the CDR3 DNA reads TGTGCCAGCAGCTTGGGACAGGGGGCGAATGAGCAGTTCTTC.

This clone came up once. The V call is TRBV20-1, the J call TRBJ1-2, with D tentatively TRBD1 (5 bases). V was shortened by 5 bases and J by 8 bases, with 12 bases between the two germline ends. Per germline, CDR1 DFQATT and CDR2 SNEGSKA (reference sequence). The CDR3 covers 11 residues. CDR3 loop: CSAETVGGYTF. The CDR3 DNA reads TGCAGTGCTGAGACAGTTGGAGGCTACACCTTC.

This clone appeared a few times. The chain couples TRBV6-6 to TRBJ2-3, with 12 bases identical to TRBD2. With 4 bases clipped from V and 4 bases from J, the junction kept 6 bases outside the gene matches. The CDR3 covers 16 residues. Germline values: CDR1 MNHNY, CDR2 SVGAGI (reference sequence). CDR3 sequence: CASSSPTSGRSDTQYF. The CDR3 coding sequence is TGTGCCAGCAGTTCCCCGACTAGCGGGAGATCAGATACGCAGTATTTT.

CDR3 nucleotides: TGTGCCAGCAGCAGCAGGGGGCTATCTGGAAACACCATATATTTT. The encoded protein is CASSSRGLSGNTIYF. The genes are TRBV7-6 and TRBJ1-3; 8 bases are a match to TRBD1. This CDR3 contains 15 residues. Trimming cost V 5 bases and J 1 base; bases outside gene matches: 4. Germline V lookup: CDR1 SGHVS, CDR2 FNYEAQ.

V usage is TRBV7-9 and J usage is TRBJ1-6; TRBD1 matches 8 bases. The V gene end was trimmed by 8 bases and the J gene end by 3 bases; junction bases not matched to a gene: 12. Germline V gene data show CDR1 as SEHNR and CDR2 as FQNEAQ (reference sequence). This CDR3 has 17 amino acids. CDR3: CASSPLIGQGYNSPLHF. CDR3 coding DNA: TGTGCCAGCTCACCATTAATCGGACAGGGCTATAATTCACCCCTCCACTTT.

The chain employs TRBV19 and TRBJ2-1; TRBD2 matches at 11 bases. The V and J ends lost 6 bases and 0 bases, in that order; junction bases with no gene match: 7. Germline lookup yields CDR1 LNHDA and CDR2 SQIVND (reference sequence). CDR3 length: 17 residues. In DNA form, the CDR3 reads TGTGCCAGTAGCATGGGACTAGCGGCCGACTCCTACAATGAGCAGTTCTTC. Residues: CASSMGLAADSYNEQFF.

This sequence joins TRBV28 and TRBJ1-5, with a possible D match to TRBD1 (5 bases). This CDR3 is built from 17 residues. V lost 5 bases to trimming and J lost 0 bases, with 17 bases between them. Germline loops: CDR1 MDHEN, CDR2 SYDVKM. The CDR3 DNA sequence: TGTGCCAGCAGTCCCCGACGGGGGGTTGATAGCAATCAGCCCCAGCATTTT. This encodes CASSPRRGVDSNQPQHF.

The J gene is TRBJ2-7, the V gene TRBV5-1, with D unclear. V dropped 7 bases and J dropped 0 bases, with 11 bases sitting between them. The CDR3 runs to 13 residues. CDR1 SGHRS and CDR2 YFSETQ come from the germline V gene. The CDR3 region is CASSGSFSYEQYF. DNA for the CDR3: TGCGCCAGCTCAGGAAGTTTCTCCTACGAGCAGTACTTC.

CDR3 protein: CASTSDPRGAFF. CDR3 DNA sequence: TGTGCCAGCACCTCGGACCCCCGAGGGGCTTTCTTT. The chain links TRBV2 to TRBJ1-1; no firm D call. CDR1 is SNHLY, CDR2 FYNNEI, per germline. The V gene lost 7 bases and the J gene lost 11 bases, with 17 bases spanning the gap. The CDR3 runs to 12 residues.

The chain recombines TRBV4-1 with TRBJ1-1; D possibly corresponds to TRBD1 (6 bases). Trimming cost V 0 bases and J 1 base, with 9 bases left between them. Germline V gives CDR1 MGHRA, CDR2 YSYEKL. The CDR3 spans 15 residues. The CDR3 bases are TGCGCCAGCAGCCAAGATGAGGGGGAGAACACTGAAGCTTTCTTT. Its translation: CASSQDEGENTEAFF.

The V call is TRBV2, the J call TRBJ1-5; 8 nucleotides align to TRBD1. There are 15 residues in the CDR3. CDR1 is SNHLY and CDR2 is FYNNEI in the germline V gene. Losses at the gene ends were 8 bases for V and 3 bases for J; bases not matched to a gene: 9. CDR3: CASCLRTGNNQPQHF. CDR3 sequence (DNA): TGTGCCAGCTGCCTGAGGACAGGGAACAATCAGCCCCAGCATTTT.

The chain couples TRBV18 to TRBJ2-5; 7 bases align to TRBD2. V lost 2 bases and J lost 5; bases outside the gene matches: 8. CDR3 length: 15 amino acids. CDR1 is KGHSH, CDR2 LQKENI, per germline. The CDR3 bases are TGTGCCAGCTCACCAGTGGGACTATCAGTGGAGACCCAGTACTTC. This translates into CASSPVGLSVETQYF. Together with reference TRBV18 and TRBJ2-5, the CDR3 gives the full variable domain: NAGVMQNPRHLVRRRGQEARLRCSPMKGHSHVYWYRQLPEEGLKFMVYLQKENIIDESGMPKERFSAEFPKEGPSILRIQQVVRGDSAAYFCASSPVGLSVETQYFGPGTRLLVL.

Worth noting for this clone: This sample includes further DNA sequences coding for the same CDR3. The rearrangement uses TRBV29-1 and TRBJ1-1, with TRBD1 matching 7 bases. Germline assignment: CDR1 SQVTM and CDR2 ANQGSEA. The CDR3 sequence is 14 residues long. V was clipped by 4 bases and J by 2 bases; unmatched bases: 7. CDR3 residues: CSVVGTDSNTEAFF. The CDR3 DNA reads TGCAGCGTTGTGGGGACAGATAGTAACACTGAAGCTTTCTTT.